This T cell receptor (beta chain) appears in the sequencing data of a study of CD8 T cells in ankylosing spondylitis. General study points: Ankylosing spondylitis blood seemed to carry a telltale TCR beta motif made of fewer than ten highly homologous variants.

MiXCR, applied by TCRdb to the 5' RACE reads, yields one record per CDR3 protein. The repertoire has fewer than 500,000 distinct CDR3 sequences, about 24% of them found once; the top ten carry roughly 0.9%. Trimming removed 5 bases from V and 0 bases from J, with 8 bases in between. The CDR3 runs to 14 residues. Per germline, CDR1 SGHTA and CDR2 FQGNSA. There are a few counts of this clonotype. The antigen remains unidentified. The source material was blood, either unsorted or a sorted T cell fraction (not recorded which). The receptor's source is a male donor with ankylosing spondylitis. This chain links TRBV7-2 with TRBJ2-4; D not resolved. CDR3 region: CASSPRLAKNIQYF. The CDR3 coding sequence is TGTGCCAGCAGCCCCCGGCTAGCCAAAAACATTCAGTACTTC.